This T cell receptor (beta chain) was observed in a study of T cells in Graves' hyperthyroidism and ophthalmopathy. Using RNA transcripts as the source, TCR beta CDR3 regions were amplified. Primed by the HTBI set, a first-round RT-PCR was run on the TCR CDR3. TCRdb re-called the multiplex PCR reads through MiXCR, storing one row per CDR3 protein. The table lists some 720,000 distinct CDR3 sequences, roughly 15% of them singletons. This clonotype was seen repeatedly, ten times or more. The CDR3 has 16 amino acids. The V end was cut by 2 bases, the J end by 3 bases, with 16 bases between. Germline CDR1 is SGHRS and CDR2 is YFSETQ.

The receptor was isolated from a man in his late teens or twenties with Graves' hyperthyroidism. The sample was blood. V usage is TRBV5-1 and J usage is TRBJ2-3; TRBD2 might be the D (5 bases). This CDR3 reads CASSLVVGGGTDTQYF. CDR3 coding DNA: TGCGCCAGCAGCTTAGTAGTTGGCGGCGGGACAGATACGCAGTATTTT.